The present T cell receptor (beta chain) was sequenced within a study of T-cell memory formation after mild COVID-19. About the study: Each donor largely had its own TCR clusters. Overall study findings and caveats: CD4+ clones that contracted lay mainly in CM and EM; CD8+ ones lay in EMRA. A balance of CD4 and CD8 characterized clones contracting day 15 to 85, whereas later expanders leaned CD4+.

The CDR3 extends over 15 amino acids. Germline trimming cut 2 bases from V and 0 bases from J; bases unmatched to any gene: 6. CDR1 and CDR2 (germline): SQVTM, ANQGSEA. This clonotype has more than one count but fewer than ten. The antigen is undetermined. TCRdb itself ran the 5' RACE reads through MiXCR, one entry per CDR3 protein. The data show about 430,000 distinct CDR3 sequences, more than 20% seen once. The clonotype originates from an adult woman who had mild COVID-19 (a few samples of this study predate the infection). Cell type and time point are not known. The specimen sequenced was PBMCs or a T cell subset sorted from them (not recorded which). The chain couples TRBV29-1 to TRBJ2-5, with 7 positions matching TRBD1. The CDR3 coding sequence is TGCAGCGTTGAACTGGGACAGCAGAACCAAGAGACCCAGTACTTC. Its protein product is CSVELGQQNQETQYF. Looking up the rest from reference TRBV29-1 and TRBJ2-5 gives the full variable domain: SAVISQKPSRDICQRGTSLTIQCQVDSQVTMMFWYRQQPGQSLTLIATANQGSEATYESGFVIDKFPISRPNLTFSTLTVSNMSPEDSSIYLCSVELGQQNQETQYFGPGTRLLVL.